This entry describes one T cell receptor beta chain. What it recognizes is unknown. The data originate from a study of identical twins. Through template switching, a universal primer site was introduced, and the cDNA contained unique molecular identifiers. TCRdb itself ran the 5' RACE reads through MiXCR, one entry per CDR3 protein. The sample consists of about 890,000 distinct CDR3 sequences, roughly 12% of them appearing once. Points from the study as a whole: There were fewer insertions in abundant cord blood beta clonotypes, but memory repertoires showed no such pattern.

These data also formed part of another study, on yellow fever vaccine responses in identical twins.

The sequence came from a woman aged 18-35 years in good health. The sample comprised PBMCs.

CDR3 DNA sequence: TGCGCCAGCAGCTTGCCGAACCAGGACAATGAGCAGTTCTTC. This translates into CASSLPNQDNEQFF. The chain carries TRBV5-1 and TRBJ2-1; D is uncertain. Germline V gene sequence: CDR1 SGHRS, CDR2 YFSETQ. Trimming took off 1 base at V and 5 bases at J, with 10 bases between the two ends. This CDR3 spans 14 amino acids.